The 13 T cell receptor beta chains given below trace back to one sample, sequenced in a study of cytomegalovirus exposure and HLA in healthy donors. Primers included in the PCR were 60 Vbeta and 13 Jbeta primers. Assay used: immunoSEQ multiplex PCR; TCRdb lists only in-frame clones, some missing. The table has more than 200,000 clones, less than 85% seen once. The source material was PBMCs. These receptors were obtained from a girl aged 2 to 9 in good health and CMV-seronegative.

The rearrangement uses TRBV18 and TRBJ1-1; the match to TRBD1 covers 8 bases. CDR1 is KGHSH, CDR2 LQKENI, per germline. Germline trimming cut 3 bases from V and 5 bases from J; bases unmatched to any gene: 11. The length of the CDR3 is 16 residues. The CDR3: CASSPPATGVRTEAFF. CDR3 coding DNA: TGTGCCAGCTCACCTCCCGCGACAGGGGTACGGACTGAAGCTTTCTTT.

The chain couples TRBV7-8 to TRBJ2-2, with D unclear. Germline assignment: CDR1 SGHVS and CDR2 FQNEAQ. The germline V and J ends were trimmed by 2 bases and 4 bases, with 11 bases remaining between them. This CDR3 contains 15 residues. The CDR3: CASSLMVGPTGELFF. DNA for the CDR3: TGTGCCAGCAGCTTAATGGTTGGGCCCACCGGGGAGCTGTTTTTT. The variable domain in full, with the rest retrieved from reference TRBV7-8 and TRBJ2-2, is GAGVSQSPRYKVAKRGQDVALRCDPISGHVSLFWYQQALGQGPEFLTYFQNEAQLDKSGLPSDRFFAERPEGSVSTLKIQRTQQEDSAVYLCASSLMVGPTGELFFGEGSRLTVL.

The genes are TRBV14 and TRBJ2-4; weak D call: TRBD2 (5 bases). Between the trimmed V and J ends, which lost 6 bases and 8 bases, there was a span of 14 bases. The CDR3 length is 13 residues. CDR1 is SGHDN, CDR2 FVKESK, per germline. This CDR3 reads CASSWAVGDIQYF. The CDR3 DNA reads as TGTGCCAGCAGTTGGGCGGTCGGGGACATTCAGTACTTC.

The V and J genes are TRBV11-2 and TRBJ1-3; the D gene is possibly TRBD1 (6 bases). With 1 base removed from V and 3 bases from J, the gap between germline ends came to 13 bases. The CDR3 extends over 16 amino acids. In germline, CDR1 is SGHAT, CDR2 FQNNGV. CDR3 amino acids: CASSLARGAIGNTIYF. In DNA form, the CDR3 reads TGTGCCAGCAGCTTAGCTCGGGGGGCCATTGGAAACACCATATATTTT.

The V and J genes are TRBV19 and TRBJ1-4; no firm D call. Germline CDR1 and CDR2: LNHDA and SQIVND (reference sequence). There are 15 residues in the CDR3. The V and J ends lost 6 bases and 0 bases respectively, with 11 bases between them. As DNA, the CDR3 is TGTGCCAGTAGCCTAACAGTCTCAACTAATGAAAAACTGTTTTTT. Its translation is CASSLTVSTNEKLFF.

This chain uses TRBV28 with TRBJ1-2; the D is unclear. The V end lost 3 bases, the J end lost 6 bases, and 14 bases lay between the germline ends. There are 14 residues in the CDR3. Germline V gene lookup returns CDR1 MDHEN and CDR2 SYDVKM. CDR3 loop: CASSLVSSGDGYTF. DNA of the CDR3: TGTGCCAGCAGTTTGGTGAGTTCCGGGGATGGCTACACCTTC.

Only one count was recorded for this clone. The chain uses TRBV15 and TRBJ1-2; 10 nucleotides match TRBD1. This CDR3 has 15 residues. Germline V CDR1 and CDR2: LNHNV, YYDKDF (reference sequence). The trim removed 4 bases at V and 5 bases at J, leaving 7 bases unmatched. The CDR3 nucleotides are TGTGCCACCAGCAAAGACAGGGGGCGCGATTATGGCTACACCTTC. Protein sequence: CATSKDRGRDYGYTF.

The chain recombines TRBV19 with TRBJ2-1, with a possible D match to TRBD1 (5 bases). CDR1 is LNHDA, CDR2 SQIVND, per germline (reference sequence). This CDR3 spans 10 amino acids. DNA of the CDR3: TGTGCTCAAAAAGGGGATGAGCAGTTCTTC. As protein: CAQKGDEQFF.

This sequence joins TRBV30 and TRBJ1-2; D is unclear. Germline CDR1 GTSNPN, CDR2 SVGIG (reference sequence). The CDR3 length is 11 residues. Trimming stripped 5 bases from V and 3 bases from J, with 7 bases between. The CDR3 sequence is CAWYRYYGYTF. The CDR3 DNA sequence: TGTGCCTGGTATAGATACTATGGCTACACCTTC.

Only a few counts were recorded for this clone. The chain uses TRBV2 and TRBJ1-2, with 9 nucleotides matching TRBD1. Germline CDR1 SNHLY, CDR2 FYNNEI. The CDR3 runs to 15 residues. J lost 3 bases, V lost 4 bases, and 6 bases had no gene match. The CDR3 region has the DNA TGTGCCAGCAGTGTGAGGGACAGGGTGGACTATGGCTACACCTTC. Amino acids: CASSVRDRVDYGYTF.

This clone was detected a few times. The rearrangement joins TRBV7-2 to TRBJ2-7; the D gene is possibly TRBD1 (5 bases). The CDR3 spans 14 residues. The germline V gene has CDR1 SGHTA and CDR2 FQGNSA. Trimming left V 3 bases short and J 0 bases short, with 9 bases between. The CDR3 is CASSFGGASYEQYF. The CDR3 DNA follows: TGTGCCAGCAGCTTTGGTGGGGCCTCCTACGAGCAGTACTTC.

This clone was seen a handful of times. The CDR3 loop is CASSLVVGSGQETQYF. CDR3 in DNA: TGTGCCAGCAGCTTGGTTGTAGGGTCAGGGCAAGAGACCCAGTACTTC. V is TRBV5-4 and J is TRBJ2-5, with a weak D call TRBD1 (5 bases). The CDR3 is 16 residues long. Germline CDR1 is SGHNT and CDR2 is YYREEE (reference sequence). The V and J ends lost 0 bases and 2 bases respectively, with 14 bases between them.

The V call is TRBV21-1, the J call TRBJ1-4; the table assigns TRBD1, which was not confirmed against the DNA. TRBV21-1 is given as a pseudogene. The CDR3 has 15 residues. In nucleotides, the CDR3 is TGTGCCAGCAGCTCCCGGTGGGGGCCGAGGGAAAAACTGTTTTTT. Protein sequence: CASSSRWGPREKLFF.